A single sample gave rise to the 30 T cell receptor beta chains below, sequenced in a study of T cells in Graves' hyperthyroidism and ophthalmopathy. Researchers amplified the TCR beta CDR3 regions from RNA transcripts. HTBI primers were the set used in a first-round RT-PCR of the TCR CDR3. TCRdb reprocessed the multiplex PCR reads with MiXCR, giving one entry per CDR3 protein. The table records about 620,000 distinct CDR3 sequences, 15% to 20% of them present only once. The sample consisted of blood. These receptors were taken from a woman aged 30 to 39 with Graves' hyperthyroidism.

There are a few counts of this clonotype. The rearrangement uses TRBV20-1 and TRBJ2-7; 12 nucleotides agree with TRBD2. V lost 6 bases and J lost 7; bases outside the gene matches: 10. The CDR3 spans 14 residues. Germline CDR1 is DFQATT and CDR2 is SNEGSKA (reference sequence). This chain's CDR3 is CSAEGLAGGLEQYF. As DNA, the CDR3 is TGCAGTGCCGAGGGGCTAGCGGGAGGGCTGGAGCAGTACTTC.

Ten or more counts support this clonotype. The rearrangement uses TRBV7-2 and TRBJ2-7; the D gene is possibly TRBD1 (6 bases). V lost 7 bases and J lost 7, with 20 bases in between. CDR3 size: 14 residues. From germline, CDR1 is SGHTA and CDR2 FQGNSA. The CDR3, as DNA: TGTGCCAGCACCACATACAGGGAGTATGGAGAGCAGTACTTC. It specifies CASTTYREYGEQYF. Based on the CDR3 plus reference TRBV7-2 and TRBJ2-7, the full variable domain is GAGVSQSPSNKVTEKGKDVELRCDPISGHTALYWYRQSLGQGLEFLIYFQGNSAPDKSGLPSDRFSAERTGGSVSTLTIQRTQQEDSAVYLCASTTYREYGEQYFGPGTRLTVT.

There are many counts of this clonotype. V and J are TRBV7-8 and TRBJ1-5, with D unclear. Trimming pared 1 base from V and 7 bases from J, leaving 11 bases between. The CDR3 extends over 14 amino acids. Germline CDR1 is SGHVS and CDR2 is FQNEAQ. CDR3 region: CASSLEWEGQPQHF. CDR3 nucleotide sequence: TGTGCCAGCAGCTTAGAGTGGGAGGGACAGCCCCAGCATTTT.

V is TRBV5-1 and J is TRBJ2-1, with 12 bases fitting TRBD2. Unmatched junction bases numbered 5, after V lost 3 bases and J lost 7 bases. Germline-derived CDR1 and CDR2 are SGHRS and YFSETQ. There are 15 residues in the CDR3. CDR3 bases: TGCGCCAGCAGCTGGGGACTAGCGGGCCCAAATGAGCAGTTCTTC. Translation gives CASSWGLAGPNEQFF. The entire variable domain, with the rest obtained from reference TRBV5-1 and TRBJ2-1, is as follows: KAGVTQTPRYLIKTRGQQVTLSCSPISGHRSVSWYQQTPGQGLQFLFEYFSETQRNKGNFPGRFSGRQFSNSRSEMNVSTLELGDSALYLCASSWGLAGPNEQFFGPGTRLTVL.

This clonotype was observed at least ten times. V usage is TRBV2 and J usage is TRBJ2-7, with D hard to call. Per germline, CDR1 SNHLY and CDR2 FYNNEI. This CDR3 region has 12 residues. V lost 2 bases and J lost 3, with 5 bases in between. CDR3 sequence: CASSEFHYEQYF. The CDR3 DNA follows: TGTGCCAGCAGTGAATTTCACTACGAGCAGTACTTC.

In its sample, this clonotype was seen many times. This chain uses TRBV3-1 with TRBJ2-7; D may be TRBD2 (7 bases). Germline V gene sequence: CDR1 LGHDT, CDR2 YNNKEL (reference sequence). The CDR3 extends over 14 amino acids. The V end was cut by 4 bases, the J end by 2 bases, with 12 bases between. CDR3 residues: CASSRTGGPYEQYF. The CDR3 nucleotides are TGTGCCAGCAGCCGAACGGGGGGCCCCTACGAGCAGTACTTC.

The sample holds many counts of this clonotype. This sequence joins TRBV2 and TRBJ2-1; TRBD2 might be the D (5 bases). The CDR3 has 14 amino acids. Trimming shortened V by 0 bases and J by 6 bases, and 9 bases separated the two germline ends. Germline loops: CDR1 SNHLY, CDR2 FYNNEI. The CDR3 protein is CASSEARAGNEQFF. CDR3 coding DNA: TGTGCCAGCAGTGAAGCGCGGGCGGGCAATGAGCAGTTCTTC.

The V call is TRBV24-1, the J call TRBJ2-3; 14 bases map to TRBD2. Germline V gives CDR1 KGHDR, CDR2 SFDVKD. The CDR3 is 18 amino acids. The V gene end was trimmed by 3 bases and the J gene end by 2 bases; junction bases not matched to a gene: 6. As DNA, the CDR3 is TGTGCCACCAGTGATCATCGGGGACTAGCGGGAGTCACAGATACGCAGTATTTT. Its protein is CATSDHRGLAGVTDTQYF.

This clonotype has just a few counts. J is TRBJ2-7 and V is TRBV14; 8 nucleotides agree with TRBD1. J gave up 0 bases and V 2 bases, and 6 bases lay outside the gene matches. The V gene's germline CDR1 is SGHDN and CDR2 FVKESK. This CDR3 spans 16 amino acids. CDR3 region: CASSQSGGYSSYEQYF. CDR3 bases: TGTGCCAGCAGCCAATCAGGGGGCTATAGCTCCTACGAGCAGTACTTC.

This clonotype was found many times. The chain recombines TRBV12-3 or TRBV12-4 with TRBJ2-1, with D possibly being TRBD1 (5 bases). This CDR3 is built from 15 residues. The ends were cut back, 3 bases at V and 6 bases at J, with 15 bases in the middle. The CDR3 region is CASSFRGYYFNEQFF. The DNA of the CDR3 is TGTGCCAGCAGTTTTAGGGGATACTACTTCAATGAGCAGTTCTTC.

This clonotype occurred many times. The chain joins TRBV28 to TRBJ2-1; no firm D call. The V and J ends lost 3 bases and 6 bases respectively, with 18 bases between them. The CDR3 spans 16 residues. Germline CDR1 reads MDHEN; CDR2 reads SYDVKM. CDR3: CASSFLVVRSGNEQFF. DNA of the CDR3: TGTGCCAGCAGTTTTCTGGTGGTACGGTCAGGCAATGAGCAGTTCTTC.

This clonotype was counted many times. The rearrangement links TRBV20-1 to TRBJ2-1; the D is unclear. V was clipped by 3 bases and J by 10 bases, with 10 bases between them. The CDR3 spans 11 residues. Germline values: CDR1 DFQATT, CDR2 SNEGSKA (reference sequence). The CDR3 spells CSASSRREQFF. For the CDR3, the DNA is TGCAGTGCTAGTTCCAGACGGGAGCAGTTCTTC.

This clonotype was picked up many times. The chain links TRBV5-1 to TRBJ1-5; no firm D call. The germline V gene has CDR1 SGHRS and CDR2 YFSETQ. This CDR3 is 13 amino acids long. V gave up 1 base and J gave up 7 bases, with 9 bases separating them. The CDR3 is CASSLLGGQPQHF. CDR3 nucleotide sequence: TGCGCCAGCAGCTTGCTCGGAGGACAGCCCCAGCATTTT.

This clonotype occurred many times. This rearrangement joins TRBV28 to TRBJ2-2, with D possibly matching TRBD1 (6 bases). CDR1 and CDR2 (germline): MDHEN, SYDVKM. The CDR3 is 16 amino acids. Trimming removed 6 bases at V and 6 bases at J, with 20 bases between. The CDR3 coding sequence is TGTGCCAGCAGCTCGCTACCGTTAACAGGGTCCGGGGAGCTGTTTTTT. Translated, it gives CASSSLPLTGSGELFF.

This clonotype was detected only a few times. The CDR3 region has the DNA TGTGCCAGCAGTTTGGAGGGGTTAGACATTCAGTACTTC. This gives the protein CASSLEGLDIQYF. The genes are TRBV28 and TRBJ2-4, with D possibly TRBD2 on 6 matching bases. Germline CDR1 and CDR2: MDHEN and SYDVKM. The CDR3 has 13 amino acids. Trimming removed 3 bases from V and 8 bases from J, with 11 bases in between.

The J gene is TRBJ2-7, the V gene TRBV9, with D possibly called TRBD1 or TRBD2 (5 bases each). V dropped 0 bases and J dropped 0 bases, with 10 bases sitting between them. Germline V gives CDR1 SGDLS, CDR2 YYNGEE. This CDR3 is 15 amino acids long. The CDR3, as DNA: TGTGCCAGCAGCGTAGAGGCAGGGAGCTCCTACGAGCAGTACTTC. Its translation: CASSVEAGSSYEQYF.

This clonotype was picked up many times. The CDR3 DNA follows: TGTGCCAGCGAGCCGAGACGGGGAACCGGGGAGCTGTTTTTT. Protein sequence: CASEPRRGTGELFF. The gene calls are TRBV28 and TRBJ2-2, with D possibly TRBD2 on 5 matching bases. Germline CDR1 is MDHEN and CDR2 is SYDVKM. This CDR3 is built from 14 residues. Trimming took 8 bases from V and 5 from J, leaving 15 bases between them.

This clonotype was detected many times. The chain carries TRBV6-1 and TRBJ2-7; 14 nucleotides align to TRBD2. There are 20 residues in the CDR3. With 1 base clipped from V and 4 bases from J, the junction kept 15 bases outside the gene matches. Germline CDR1 is MNHNS and CDR2 is SASEGT. CDR3 loop: CASSEDSGLAGVRGEYEQYF. CDR3 DNA sequence: TGTGCCAGCAGTGAAGATTCGGGACTAGCGGGAGTAAGAGGAGAATACGAGCAGTACTTC.

This clonotype was seen many times. CDR3 region: CASSLQGAVYEQYF. CDR3 in DNA: TGCGCCAGCAGCCTACAGGGGGCTGTCTACGAGCAGTACTTC. The chain employs TRBV5-1 and TRBJ2-7, with 9 bases matching TRBD1. V shed 4 bases and J 3 bases; nucleotides not matched to a gene: 5. Germline CDR1 and CDR2: SGHRS and YFSETQ. The CDR3 sequence is 14 residues long.

The chain combines TRBV6-1 with TRBJ1-1; no definite D call. This CDR3 is 11 amino acids long. The germline gives CDR1 MNHNS, CDR2 SASEGT. The V end lost 6 bases, the J end lost 10 bases, and 12 bases lay between the germline ends. This chain's CDR3 is CASRVTAAAFF. CDR3 DNA sequence: TGTGCCAGCAGGGTTACAGCGGCAGCTTTCTTT.

This clonotype was seen many times. The chain links TRBV28 to TRBJ2-5, with 10 nucleotides matching TRBD2. V lost 5 bases to trimming and J lost 4 bases; unmatched junction nucleotides: 10. CDR3 length equals 16 residues. From germline, CDR1 is MDHEN and CDR2 SYDVKM. The CDR3: CASSPLSGRIGETQYF. The DNA for the CDR3 is TGTGCCAGCAGTCCACTTAGCGGGAGGATAGGAGAGACCCAGTACTTC.

This clonotype was recorded many times. The chain employs TRBV11-1 and TRBJ1-1; 9 bases align to TRBD1. Germline CDR1 reads SGHAT; CDR2 reads FQDESV (reference sequence). The CDR3 has 13 amino acids. J gave up 5 bases and V 9 bases, and 7 bases lay outside the gene matches. The CDR3 DNA follows: TGTGCCAGTCAGTTGACAGGGGGGACTGAAGCTTTCTTT. It translates to CASQLTGGTEAFF.

Ten or more counts support this clonotype. The CDR3 DNA reads as TGTGCCAGCAGCCAGGACAGGGGGGGTCCTGGAAACACCATATATTTT. This codes for CASSQDRGGPGNTIYF. The chain has TRBV11-2 and TRBJ1-3; 10 bases are a match to TRBD1. The CDR3 has 16 residues. Germline CDR1 reads SGHAT; CDR2 reads FQNNGV. The ends lost 5 bases at V and 2 bases at J; junction bases unmatched: 6.

This clonotype was seen at least ten times. The chain is built from TRBV6-1 and TRBJ2-1; D gene uncertain. Trimming shortened V by 6 bases and J by 5 bases, and 11 bases separated the two germline ends. CDR3 length equals 13 residues. The germline CDR1 and CDR2 sequences are MNHNS and SASEGT. The DNA of the CDR3 is TGTGCCAGCAGCCCGGGCCGTGACAATGAGCAGTTCTTC. It yields the protein CASSPGRDNEQFF.

The gene calls are TRBV11-2 and TRBJ2-1; TRBD1 might be the D (5 bases). With 4 bases removed from V and 6 bases from J, the gap between germline ends came to 19 bases. This CDR3 comprises 16 residues. CDR1 is SGHAT, CDR2 FQNNGV, per germline. CDR3 sequence: CASSSWVGPGSNEQFF. The CDR3 nucleotides are TGTGCCAGCAGCTCGTGGGTGGGGCCGGGTTCCAATGAGCAGTTCTTC.

This clonotype was recorded many times. The chain carries TRBV28 and TRBJ1-5; 8 bases map to TRBD1. V was clipped by 6 bases and J by 4 bases; unmatched bases: 8. Germline V gene lookup returns CDR1 MDHEN and CDR2 SYDVKM. This CDR3 spans 15 amino acids. The CDR3: CASSSRTGLNQPQHF. CDR3 DNA: TGTGCCAGCAGCTCACGGACAGGGCTTAATCAGCCCCAGCATTTT.

The sample holds many counts of this clonotype. The genes are TRBV30 and TRBJ2-3; no definite D call. Per the germline V gene, CDR1 is GTSNPN and CDR2 is SVGIG (reference sequence). Between the trimmed V and J ends, which lost 0 bases and 6 bases, there was a span of 4 bases. This CDR3 region has 11 residues. The CDR3, as DNA: TGTGCCTGGAGTGTTTATGATACGCAGTATTTT. It encodes CAWSVYDTQYF.

CDR3 protein: CSARDTTPLRGTGELFF. For the CDR3, the DNA is TGCAGTGCTAGAGATACCACTCCCCTTAGGGGGACAGGGGAGCTGTTTTTT. The chain has TRBV20-1 and TRBJ2-2, with D possibly being TRBD1 (6 bases). This CDR3 is 17 amino acids long. The germline V and J ends were trimmed by 0 bases and 8 bases, with 22 bases remaining between them. CDR1 is DFQATT, CDR2 SNEGSKA, per germline (reference sequence).

The genes are TRBV6-1 and TRBJ2-5, with D possibly TRBD2 on 6 matching bases. This CDR3 has 15 residues. V was pared by 6 bases and J by 5 bases, with 19 bases between. Germline CDR1 MNHNS, CDR2 SASEGT. The CDR3 protein is CASRKPDYLRETQYF. The CDR3 nucleotides are TGTGCCAGCAGAAAGCCGGACTATCTTCGGGAGACCCAGTACTTC.

The chain carries TRBV11-1 and TRBJ2-1; 8 nucleotides agree with TRBD2. The CDR3 sequence is 15 residues long. From germline, CDR1 is SGHAT and CDR2 FQDESV (reference sequence). With V trimmed by 6 bases and J by 5 bases, 9 bases remained unmatched. CDR3 bases: TGTGCCAGCAGAGCAGCGGGGGAGCCGGACAATGAGCAGTTCTTC. This encodes CASRAAGEPDNEQFF.